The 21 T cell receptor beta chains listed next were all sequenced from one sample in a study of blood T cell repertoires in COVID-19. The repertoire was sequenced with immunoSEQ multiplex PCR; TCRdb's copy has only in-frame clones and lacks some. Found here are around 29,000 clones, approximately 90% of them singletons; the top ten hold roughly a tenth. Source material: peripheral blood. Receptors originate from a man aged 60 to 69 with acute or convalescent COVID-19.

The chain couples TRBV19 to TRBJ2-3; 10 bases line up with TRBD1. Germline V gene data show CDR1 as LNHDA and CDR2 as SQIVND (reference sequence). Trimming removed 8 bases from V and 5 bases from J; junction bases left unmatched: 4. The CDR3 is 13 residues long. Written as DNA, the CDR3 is TGTGCCAGTCGGGACAGGGGATTAGATACGCAGTATTTT. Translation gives CASRDRGLDTQYF.

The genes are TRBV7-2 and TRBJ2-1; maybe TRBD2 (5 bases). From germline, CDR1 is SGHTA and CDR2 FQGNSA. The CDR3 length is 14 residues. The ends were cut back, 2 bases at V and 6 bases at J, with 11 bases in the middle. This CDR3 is CASSLKMAGNEQFF. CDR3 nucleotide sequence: TGTGCCAGCAGCTTAAAAATGGCGGGCAATGAGCAGTTCTTC.

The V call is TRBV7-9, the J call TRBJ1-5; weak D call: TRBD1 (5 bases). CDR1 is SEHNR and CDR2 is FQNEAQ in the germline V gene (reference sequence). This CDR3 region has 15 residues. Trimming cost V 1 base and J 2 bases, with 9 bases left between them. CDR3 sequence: CASSLGTIGNQPQHF. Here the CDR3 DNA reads TGTGCCAGCAGCTTAGGGACAATCGGCAATCAGCCCCAGCATTTT. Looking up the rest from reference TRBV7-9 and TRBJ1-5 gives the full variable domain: DTGVSQNPRHKITKRGQNVTFRCDPISEHNRLYWYRQTLGQGPEFLTYFQNEAQLEKSRLLSDRFSAERPKGSFSTLEIQRTEQGDSAMYLCASSLGTIGNQPQHFGDGTRLSIL.

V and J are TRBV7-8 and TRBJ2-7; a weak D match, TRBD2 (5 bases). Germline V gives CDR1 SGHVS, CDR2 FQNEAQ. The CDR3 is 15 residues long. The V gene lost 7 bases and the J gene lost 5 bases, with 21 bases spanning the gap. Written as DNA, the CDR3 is TGTGCCAGCATCCTTAGCGATACGGCAGTGCACGAGCAGTACTTC. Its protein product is CASILSDTAVHEQYF.

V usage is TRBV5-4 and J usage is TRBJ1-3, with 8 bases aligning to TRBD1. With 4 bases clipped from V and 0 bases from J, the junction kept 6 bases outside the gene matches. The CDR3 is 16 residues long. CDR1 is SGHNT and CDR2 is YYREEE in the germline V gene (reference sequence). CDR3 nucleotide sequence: TGTGCCAGCAGCGGGGACAGGCCGAACTCTGGAAACACCATATATTTT. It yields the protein CASSGDRPNSGNTIYF.

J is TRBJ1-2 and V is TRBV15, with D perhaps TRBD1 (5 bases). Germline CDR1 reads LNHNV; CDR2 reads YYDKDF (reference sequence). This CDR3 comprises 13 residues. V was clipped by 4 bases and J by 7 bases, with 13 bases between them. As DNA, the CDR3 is TGTGCCACCAGCACCTTGGGGGGTGGTGGCTACACCTTC. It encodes CATSTLGGGGYTF. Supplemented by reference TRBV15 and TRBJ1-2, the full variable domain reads DAMVIQNPRYQVTQFGKPVTLSCSQTLNHNVMYWYQQKSSQAPKLLFHYYDKDFNNEADTPDNFQSRRPNTSFCFLDIRSPGLGDTAMYLCATSTLGGGGYTFGSGTRLTVV.

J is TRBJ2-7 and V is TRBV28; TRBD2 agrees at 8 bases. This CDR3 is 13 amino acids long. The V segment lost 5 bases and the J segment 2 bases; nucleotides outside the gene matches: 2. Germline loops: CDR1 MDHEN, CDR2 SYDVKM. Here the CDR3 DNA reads TGTGCCAGCAGTCCGGGGGGGGCCTACGAGCAGTACTTC. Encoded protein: CASSPGGAYEQYF.

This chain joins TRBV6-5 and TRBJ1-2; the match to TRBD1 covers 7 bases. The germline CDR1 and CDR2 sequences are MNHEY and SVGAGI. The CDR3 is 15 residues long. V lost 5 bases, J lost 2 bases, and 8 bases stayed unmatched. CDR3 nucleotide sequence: TGTGCCAGCAGTCCCGACAGGGCGAGAAACTATGGCTACACCTTC. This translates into CASSPDRARNYGYTF.

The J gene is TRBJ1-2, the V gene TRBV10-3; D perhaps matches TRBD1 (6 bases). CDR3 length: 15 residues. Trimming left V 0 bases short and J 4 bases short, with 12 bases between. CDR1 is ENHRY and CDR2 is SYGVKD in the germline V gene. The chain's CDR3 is CAISESPSGAYGYTF. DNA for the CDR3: TGTGCCATCAGTGAGTCGCCGTCAGGGGCCTATGGCTACACCTTC.

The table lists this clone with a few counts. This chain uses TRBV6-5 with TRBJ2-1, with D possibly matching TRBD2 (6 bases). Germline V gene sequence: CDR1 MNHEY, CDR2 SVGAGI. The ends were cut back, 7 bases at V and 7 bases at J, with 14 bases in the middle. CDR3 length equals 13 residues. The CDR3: CASTPGGRNEQFF. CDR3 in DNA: TGTGCCAGCACCCCGGGTGGGAGGAATGAGCAGTTCTTC.

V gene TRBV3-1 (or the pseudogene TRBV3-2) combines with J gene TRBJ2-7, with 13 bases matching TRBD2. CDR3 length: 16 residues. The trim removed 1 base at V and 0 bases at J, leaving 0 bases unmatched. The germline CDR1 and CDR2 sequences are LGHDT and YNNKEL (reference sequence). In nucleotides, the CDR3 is TGTGCCAGCAGCCAAGGACTAGCGGGAGGCTCCTACGAGCAGTACTTC. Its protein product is CASSQGLAGGSYEQYF.

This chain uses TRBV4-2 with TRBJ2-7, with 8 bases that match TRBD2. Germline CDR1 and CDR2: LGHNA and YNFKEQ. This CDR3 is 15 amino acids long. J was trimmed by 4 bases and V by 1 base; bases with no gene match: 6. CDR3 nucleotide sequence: TGTGCCAGCAGCCAAGTGACTAGCGACCCTTACGAGCAGTACTTC. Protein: CASSQVTSDPYEQYF.

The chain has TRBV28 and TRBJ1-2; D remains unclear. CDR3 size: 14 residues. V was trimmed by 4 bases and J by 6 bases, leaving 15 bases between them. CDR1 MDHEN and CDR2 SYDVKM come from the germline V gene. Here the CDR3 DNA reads TGTGCCAGCAGTTCAACCCTCTCGGTAAATGGCTACACCTTC. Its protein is CASSSTLSVNGYTF.

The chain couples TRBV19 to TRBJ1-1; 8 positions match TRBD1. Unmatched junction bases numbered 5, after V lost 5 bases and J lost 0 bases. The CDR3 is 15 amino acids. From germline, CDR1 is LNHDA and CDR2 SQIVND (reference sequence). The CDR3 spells CASSSATGVNTEAFF. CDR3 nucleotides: TGTGCCAGTAGTTCGGCGACAGGGGTGAACACTGAAGCTTTCTTT.

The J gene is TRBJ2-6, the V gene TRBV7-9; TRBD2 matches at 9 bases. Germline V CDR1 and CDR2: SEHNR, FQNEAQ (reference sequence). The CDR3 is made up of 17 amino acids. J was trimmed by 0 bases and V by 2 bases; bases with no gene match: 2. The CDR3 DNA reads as TGTGCCAGCAGCTTACGCGGGAGGGACTCTGGGGCCAACGTCCTGACTTTC. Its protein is CASSLRGRDSGANVLTF.

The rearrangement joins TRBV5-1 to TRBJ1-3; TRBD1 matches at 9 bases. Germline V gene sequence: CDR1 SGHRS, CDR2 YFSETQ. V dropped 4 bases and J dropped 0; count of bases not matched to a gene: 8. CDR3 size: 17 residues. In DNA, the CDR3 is TGCGCCAGCAGCGGAAGCACAGGGGGCGCCTCTGGAAACACCATATATTTT. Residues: CASSGSTGGASGNTIYF. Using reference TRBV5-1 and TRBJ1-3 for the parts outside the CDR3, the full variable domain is KAGVTQTPRYLIKTRGQQVTLSCSPISGHRSVSWYQQTPGQGLQFLFEYFSETQRNKGNFPGRFSGRQFSNSRSEMNVSTLELGDSALYLCASSGSTGGASGNTIYFGEGSWLTVV.

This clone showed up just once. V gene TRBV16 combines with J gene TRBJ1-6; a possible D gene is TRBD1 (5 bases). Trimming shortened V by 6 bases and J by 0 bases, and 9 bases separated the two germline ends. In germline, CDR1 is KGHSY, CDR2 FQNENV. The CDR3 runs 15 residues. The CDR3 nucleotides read TGTGCCAGCAGTCAGGGAAGCTCCTATAATTCACCCCTCCACTTT. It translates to CASSQGSSYNSPLHF. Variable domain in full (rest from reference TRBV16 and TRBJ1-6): GEEVAQTPKHLVRGEGQKAKLYCAPIKGHSYVFWYQQVLKNEFKFLISFQNENVFDETGMPKERFSAKCLPNSPCSLEIQATKLEDSAVYFCASSQGSSYNSPLHFGNGTRLTVT.

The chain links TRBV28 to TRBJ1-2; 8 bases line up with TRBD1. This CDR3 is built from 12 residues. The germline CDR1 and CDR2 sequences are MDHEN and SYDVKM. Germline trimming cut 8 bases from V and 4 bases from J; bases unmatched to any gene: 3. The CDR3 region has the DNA TGTGCCAGCGTGGACAGGGCCTATGGCTACACCTTC. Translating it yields CASVDRAYGYTF.

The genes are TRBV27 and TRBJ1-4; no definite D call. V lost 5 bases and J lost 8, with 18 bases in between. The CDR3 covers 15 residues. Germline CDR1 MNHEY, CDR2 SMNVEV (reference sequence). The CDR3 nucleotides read TGTGCCAGCAGTGCCCACGGAGGGAAGGGAGAAAAACTGTTTTTT. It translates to CASSAHGGKGEKLFF.

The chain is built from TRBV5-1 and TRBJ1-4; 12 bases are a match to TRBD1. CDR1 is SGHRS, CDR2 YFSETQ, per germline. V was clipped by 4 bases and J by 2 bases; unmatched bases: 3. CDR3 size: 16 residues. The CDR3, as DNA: TGCGCCAGCAGCCCCGGGACAGGGGGCACTAATGAAAAACTGTTTTTT. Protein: CASSPGTGGTNEKLFF.

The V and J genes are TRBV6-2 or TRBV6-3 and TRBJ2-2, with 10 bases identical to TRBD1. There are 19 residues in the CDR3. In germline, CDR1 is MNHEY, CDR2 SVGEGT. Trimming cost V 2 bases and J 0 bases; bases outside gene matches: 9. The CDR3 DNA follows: TGTGCCAGCAGTTACCCCGGACAGGGGGTGGTCGCGAACACCGGGGAGCTGTTTTTT. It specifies CASSYPGQGVVANTGELFF.